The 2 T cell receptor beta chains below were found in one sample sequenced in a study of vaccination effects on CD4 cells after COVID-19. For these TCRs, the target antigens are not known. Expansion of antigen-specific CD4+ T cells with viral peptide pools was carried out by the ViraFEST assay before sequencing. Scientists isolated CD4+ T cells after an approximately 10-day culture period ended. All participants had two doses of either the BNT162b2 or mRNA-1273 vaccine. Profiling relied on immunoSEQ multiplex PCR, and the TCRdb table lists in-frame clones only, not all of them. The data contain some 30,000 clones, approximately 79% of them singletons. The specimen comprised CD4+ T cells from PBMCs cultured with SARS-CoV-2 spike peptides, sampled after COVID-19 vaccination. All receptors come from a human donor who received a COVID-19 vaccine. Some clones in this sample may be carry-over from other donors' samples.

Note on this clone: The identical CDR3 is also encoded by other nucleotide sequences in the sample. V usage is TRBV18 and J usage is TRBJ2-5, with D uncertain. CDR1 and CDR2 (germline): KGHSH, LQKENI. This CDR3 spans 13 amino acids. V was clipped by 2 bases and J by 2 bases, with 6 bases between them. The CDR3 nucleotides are TGTGCCAGCTCACCAAACAGACAAGAGACCCAGTACTTC. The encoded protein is CASSPNRQETQYF.

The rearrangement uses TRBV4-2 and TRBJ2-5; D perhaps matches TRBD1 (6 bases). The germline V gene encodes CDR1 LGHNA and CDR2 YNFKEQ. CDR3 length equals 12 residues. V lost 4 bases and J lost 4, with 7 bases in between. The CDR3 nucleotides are TGTGCCAGCAGCCCCAGGGGAGAGACCCAGTACTTC. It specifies CASSPRGETQYF.